These 5 T cell receptor beta chains came from one sample sequenced in a study of OX40 agonist ivuxolimab in advanced cancers. TCRdb's copy holds only in-frame clones and misses some; the assay was immunoSEQ multiplex PCR. The data hold tens of thousands of clones, with 94% observed a single time. Here the sequenced sample was CD4+ or CD8+ T cells sorted from blood, taken in a trial of the OX40 agonist ivuxolimab. Receptor source: an adult with an advanced solid tumor such as melanoma, head and neck, liver or kidney cancer.

This chain uses TRBV4-1 with TRBJ1-1; no clear D. Germline V CDR1 and CDR2: MGHRA, YSYEKL. V was clipped by 4 bases and J by 1 base, with 16 bases between them. CDR3 size: 16 residues. The CDR3 nucleotides are TGCGCCAGCAGCCCCCTTTACCGAACTACGAACACTGAAGCTTTCTTT. As protein: CASSPLYRTTNTEAFF.

This rearrangement joins TRBV19 to TRBJ2-3; TRBD2 aligns across 8 bases. The V segment lost 5 bases and the J segment 0 bases; nucleotides outside the gene matches: 10. CDR1 is LNHDA and CDR2 is SQIVND in the germline V gene (reference sequence). The CDR3 extends over 17 amino acids. CDR3 in amino acids: CASSASGGGPSTDTQYF. DNA of the CDR3: TGTGCCAGTAGTGCGTCCGGGGGGGGACCTAGCACAGATACGCAGTATTTT.

V is TRBV5-6 and J is TRBJ1-6; D not resolved. The CDR3 has 15 amino acids. Germline loops: CDR1 SGHDT, CDR2 YYEEEE. The V end was cut by 0 bases, the J end by 4 bases, with 8 bases between. In DNA form, the CDR3 reads TGTGCCAGCAGCTTGGGGACGGATTATAATTCACCCCTCCACTTT. Encoded protein: CASSLGTDYNSPLHF.

This clone came up once. The chain is built from TRBV29-1 and TRBJ2-7; D may match TRBD1 or TRBD2 (5 bases each). The germline V gene has CDR1 SQVTM and CDR2 ANQGSEA. The CDR3 consists of 14 residues. Deletions cut 0 bases from V and 0 bases from J, with 9 bases between. The CDR3 region is CSVEDGGGSYEQYF. DNA of the CDR3: TGCAGCGTTGAAGATGGTGGGGGCTCCTACGAGCAGTACTTC.

This chain uses TRBV2 with TRBJ2-5, with 14 nucleotides matching TRBD2. CDR1 is SNHLY and CDR2 is FYNNEI in the germline V gene. The trim removed 5 bases at V and 5 bases at J, leaving 10 bases unmatched. CDR3 size: 17 residues. CDR3 sequence: CASSIRTSGGPWETQYF. As DNA, the CDR3 is TGTGCCAGCAGTATACGGACTAGCGGGGGGCCGTGGGAGACCCAGTACTTC.